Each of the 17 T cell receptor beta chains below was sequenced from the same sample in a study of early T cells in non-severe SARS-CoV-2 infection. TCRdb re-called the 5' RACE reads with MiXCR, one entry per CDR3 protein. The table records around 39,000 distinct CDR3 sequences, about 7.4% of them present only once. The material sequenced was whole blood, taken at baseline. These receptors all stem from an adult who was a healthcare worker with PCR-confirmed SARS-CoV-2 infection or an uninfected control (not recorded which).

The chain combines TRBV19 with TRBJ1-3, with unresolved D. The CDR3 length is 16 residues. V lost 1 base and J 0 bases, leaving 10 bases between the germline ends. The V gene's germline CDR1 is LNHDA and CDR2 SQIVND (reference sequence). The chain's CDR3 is CASSIVALSSGNTIYF. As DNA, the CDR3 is TGTGCCAGTAGTATAGTCGCCCTGAGCTCTGGAAACACCATATATTTT.

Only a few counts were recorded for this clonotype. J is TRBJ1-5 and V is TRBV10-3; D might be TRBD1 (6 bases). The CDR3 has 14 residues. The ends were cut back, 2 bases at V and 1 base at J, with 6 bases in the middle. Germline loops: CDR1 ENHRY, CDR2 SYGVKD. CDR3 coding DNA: TGTGCCATCAGTGAGGGACAGAGCAATCAGCCCCAGCATTTT. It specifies CAISEGQSNQPQHF.

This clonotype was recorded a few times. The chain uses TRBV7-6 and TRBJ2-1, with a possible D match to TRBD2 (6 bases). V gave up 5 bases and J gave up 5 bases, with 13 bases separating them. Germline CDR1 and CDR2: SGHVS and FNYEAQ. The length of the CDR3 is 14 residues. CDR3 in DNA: TGTGCCAGCAGCCGCGGGGAGCGGAACAATGAGCAGTTCTTC. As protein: CASSRGERNNEQFF.

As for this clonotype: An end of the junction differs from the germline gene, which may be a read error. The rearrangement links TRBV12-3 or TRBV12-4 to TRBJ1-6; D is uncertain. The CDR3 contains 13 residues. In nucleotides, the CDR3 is TGTGCCAGCAGTCCCGGGAAGAGTTCATCCCTCCACTTT. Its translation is CASSPGKSSSLHF.

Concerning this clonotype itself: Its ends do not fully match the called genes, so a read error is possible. The CDR3 DNA reads TGTGCCGGCAGGTCAGGAACAGATACGCAGTATTTT. The encoded protein is CAGRSGTDTQYF. The genes are TRBV5-4 and TRBJ2-3; D is ambiguous. CDR1 is SGHNT, CDR2 YYREEE, per germline (reference sequence). The CDR3 sequence is 12 residues long.

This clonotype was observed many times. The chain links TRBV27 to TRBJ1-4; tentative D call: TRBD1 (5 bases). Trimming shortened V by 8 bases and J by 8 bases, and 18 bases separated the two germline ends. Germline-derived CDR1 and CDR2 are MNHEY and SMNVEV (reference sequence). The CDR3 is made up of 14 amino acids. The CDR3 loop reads CASGVRGSGEKLFF. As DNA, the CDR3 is TGTGCCAGCGGAGTTAGGGGATCAGGGGAAAAACTGTTTTTT.

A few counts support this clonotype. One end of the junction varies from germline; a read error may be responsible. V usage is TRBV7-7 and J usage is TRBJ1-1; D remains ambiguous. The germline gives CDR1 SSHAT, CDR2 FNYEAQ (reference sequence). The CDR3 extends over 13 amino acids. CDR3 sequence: CASSLSENTEAFF. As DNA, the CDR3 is TGTGCTAGCAGCTTATCGGAGAACACTGAAGCTTTCTTT.

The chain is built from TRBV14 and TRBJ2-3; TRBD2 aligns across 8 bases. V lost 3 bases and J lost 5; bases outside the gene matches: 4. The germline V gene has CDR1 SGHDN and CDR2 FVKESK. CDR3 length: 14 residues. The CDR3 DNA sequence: TGTGCCAGCAGCCAGCGGGGGGCCAGAGATACGCAGTATTTT. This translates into CASSQRGARDTQYF.

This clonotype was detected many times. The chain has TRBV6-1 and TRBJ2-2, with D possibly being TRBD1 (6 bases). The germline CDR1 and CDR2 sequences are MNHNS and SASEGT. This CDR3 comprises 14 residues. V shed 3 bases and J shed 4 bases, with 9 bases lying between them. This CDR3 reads CASSELTGTGELFF. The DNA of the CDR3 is TGTGCCAGCAGTGAGTTGACAGGCACCGGGGAGCTGTTTTTT.

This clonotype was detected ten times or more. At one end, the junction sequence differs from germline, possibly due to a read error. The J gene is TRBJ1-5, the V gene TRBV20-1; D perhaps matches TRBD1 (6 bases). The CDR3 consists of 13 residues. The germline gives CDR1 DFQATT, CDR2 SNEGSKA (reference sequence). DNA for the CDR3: TGCAGTGCGAGAGACCGACAGGATCAGCCCCAGCATTTT. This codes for CSARDRQDQPQHF.

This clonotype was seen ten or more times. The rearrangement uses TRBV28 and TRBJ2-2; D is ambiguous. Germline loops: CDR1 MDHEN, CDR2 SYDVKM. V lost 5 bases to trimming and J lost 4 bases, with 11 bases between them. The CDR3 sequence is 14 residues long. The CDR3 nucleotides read TGTGCCAGCAGTCACTTTCGCTTCACCGGGGAGCTGTTTTTT. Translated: CASSHFRFTGELFF.

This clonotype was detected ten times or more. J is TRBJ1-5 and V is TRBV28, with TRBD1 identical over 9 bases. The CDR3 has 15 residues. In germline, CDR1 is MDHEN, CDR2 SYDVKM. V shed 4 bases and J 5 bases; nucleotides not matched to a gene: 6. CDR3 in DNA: TGTGCCAGCAGTTCCACCGGGACAGGGTATCAGCCCCAGCATTTT. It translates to CASSSTGTGYQPQHF.

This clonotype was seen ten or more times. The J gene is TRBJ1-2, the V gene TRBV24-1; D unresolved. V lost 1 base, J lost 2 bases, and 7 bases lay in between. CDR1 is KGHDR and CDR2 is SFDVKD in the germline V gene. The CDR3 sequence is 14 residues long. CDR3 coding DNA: TGTGCCACCAGTGATTTTAACAACAACTATGGCTACACCTTC. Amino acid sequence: CATSDFNNNYGYTF.

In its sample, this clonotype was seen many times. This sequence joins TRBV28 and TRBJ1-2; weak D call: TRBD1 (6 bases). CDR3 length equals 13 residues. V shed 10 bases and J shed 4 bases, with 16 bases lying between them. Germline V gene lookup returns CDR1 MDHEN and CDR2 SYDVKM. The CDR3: CATGTSDFYGYTF. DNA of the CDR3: TGTGCCACGGGGACATCGGACTTCTATGGCTACACCTTC.

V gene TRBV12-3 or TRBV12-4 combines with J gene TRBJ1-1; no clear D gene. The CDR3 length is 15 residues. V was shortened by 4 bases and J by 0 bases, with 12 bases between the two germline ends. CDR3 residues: CASSSRQTLNTEAFF. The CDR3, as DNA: TGTGCCAGCAGTTCCCGCCAGACACTGAACACTGAAGCTTTCTTT.

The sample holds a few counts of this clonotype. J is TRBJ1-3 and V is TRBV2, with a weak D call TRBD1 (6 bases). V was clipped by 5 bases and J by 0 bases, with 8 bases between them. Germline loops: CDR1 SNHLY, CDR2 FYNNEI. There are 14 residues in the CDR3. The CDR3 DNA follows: TGTGCCAGCAGTCGGACAGTCTCTGGAAACACCATATATTTT. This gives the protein CASSRTVSGNTIYF.

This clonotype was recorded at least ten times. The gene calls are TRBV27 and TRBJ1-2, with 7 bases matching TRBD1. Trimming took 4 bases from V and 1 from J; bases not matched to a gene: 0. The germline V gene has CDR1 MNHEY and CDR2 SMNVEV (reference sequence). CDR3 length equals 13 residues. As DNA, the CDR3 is TGTGCCAGCAGTTGGGACAGTAACTATGGCTACACCTTC. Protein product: CASSWDSNYGYTF.